The source of this T cell receptor (beta chain) is a study of shared clonotypes between healthy human individuals. V lost 8 bases and J lost 3; bases outside the gene matches: 16. Germline loops: CDR1 MDHEN, CDR2 SYDVKM. The CDR3 totals 17 residues. The protocol was immunoSEQ multiplex PCR, while the TCRdb copy is restricted to in-frame clones and leaves out a portion. The sample holds 2 million to 2.5 million clones; around 92% are singletons and the top ten take 0.37%. The sequence came from a man in his late teens or twenties in good health. Some clones in this sample may be carry-over from other donors' samples. Material: naive CD4+ T cells from PBMCs. Described subset: CD45RA+ positively selected. The chain joins TRBV28 to TRBJ2-7, with 10 nucleotides matching TRBD2. The CDR3 loop is CASGGVWRTSGDYEQYF. CDR3 DNA sequence: TGTGCCAGCGGCGGGGTTTGGCGGACTAGCGGCGACTACGAGCAGTACTTC.